This passage covers 21 T cell receptor beta chains from one sample sequenced in a study of beta chain features in type 1 diabetes. Antigens of these TCRs are unknown. The authors reverse transcribed all of the isolated RNA, so sequencing captured expressed TCRB transcripts. TCRdb keeps only in-frame clones here, not all; method: immunoSEQ multiplex PCR. Counted here are 300,000 or so clones, roughly 9% occurring once; the ten biggest clones make up 0.95% to 1.1%. Study observations and caveats: Among patients with Type 1 diabetes, TCRB CDR3s were moderately but significantly shorter in every one of the four CD4+ subsets.

Specimen: central memory CD4+ T cells from blood. The source of these receptors is a man under 40 with type 1 diabetes.

The table lists this clone with a few counts. The chain links TRBV2 to TRBJ2-3, with D possibly matching TRBD2 (6 bases). The J call is in doubt because the DNA end fits TRBJ2-1 better. Germline V gives CDR1 SNHLY, CDR2 FYNNEI. The CDR3 contains 15 residues. DNA of the CDR3: TGTGCCAGCAGTATAGGAGGGAGCTCCTACAATGAGCAGTTCTTC. This gives the protein CASSIGGSSYNEQFF.

This clone was counted a few times. This chain connects TRBV19 to TRBJ1-2; D is ambiguous. The CDR3 sequence is 13 residues long. Germline V gene lookup returns CDR1 LNHDA and CDR2 SQIVND (reference sequence). With 7 bases removed from V and 1 base from J, the gap between germline ends came to 10 bases. The CDR3 is CASTRTINYGYTF. The CDR3 DNA reads TGTGCCAGTACCAGGACTATTAACTATGGCTACACCTTC.

The rearrangement uses TRBV5-6 and TRBJ2-5, with D tentatively TRBD1 or TRBD2 (6 bases each). This CDR3 is built from 15 residues. Deletions cut 0 bases from V and 5 bases from J, with 14 bases between. The germline gives CDR1 SGHDT, CDR2 YYEEEE. CDR3 bases: TGTGCCAGCAGCTTGGCTATCGGGGGCGGGGAGACCCAGTACTTC. It is translated as CASSLAIGGGETQYF.

This clone was observed a handful of times. The chain has TRBV28 and TRBJ1-2; D gene unclear. V was clipped by 2 bases and J by 4 bases, with 8 bases between them. CDR1 and CDR2 from the germline V gene are MDHEN and SYDVKM. This CDR3 is 13 amino acids long. CDR3 DNA sequence: TGTGCCAGCAGTTTAGCGTTTGGCTATGGCTACACCTTC. It codes for CASSLAFGYGYTF.

This clone occurred a few times. The chain employs TRBV11-2 and TRBJ2-7; 9 nucleotides match TRBD1. CDR3 length equals 15 residues. Germline CDR1 reads SGHAT; CDR2 reads FQNNGV. The J segment lost 2 bases and the V segment lost 1 base, leaving 3 bases of the junction unmatched. In DNA form, the CDR3 reads TGTGCCAGCAGCTTAGCGGGGACAGGGCCCTACGAGCAGTACTTC. This gives the protein CASSLAGTGPYEQYF.

The V and J genes are TRBV30 and TRBJ1-3; 7 nucleotides line up with TRBD1. Germline assignment: CDR1 GTSNPN and CDR2 SVGIG (reference sequence). CDR3 length equals 14 residues. Trimming removed 3 bases from V and 0 bases from J; junction bases left unmatched: 2. Here the CDR3 reads CAWSPGGSGNTIYF. In DNA, the CDR3 is TGTGCCTGGAGCCCAGGGGGCTCTGGAAACACCATATATTTT.

V usage is TRBV7-2 and J usage is TRBJ2-4; tentatively, D is TRBD1 (6 bases). The CDR3 extends over 16 amino acids. Trimming shortened V by 5 bases and J by 0 bases, and 14 bases separated the two germline ends. In germline, CDR1 is SGHTA, CDR2 FQGNSA. The CDR3: CASSPDRILAKNIQYF. CDR3 coding DNA: TGTGCCAGCAGCCCAGACAGGATTCTAGCCAAAAACATTCAGTACTTC.

With respect to this clone: This sample includes further DNA sequences coding for the same CDR3. The chain combines TRBV30 with TRBJ1-1; the D is unclear. The CDR3 extends over 11 amino acids. V lost 2 bases to trimming and J lost 7 bases, with 8 bases between them. Per germline, CDR1 GTSNPN and CDR2 SVGIG (reference sequence). The CDR3 spells CAWSSGREAFF. The CDR3 DNA reads as TGTGCCTGGAGTTCCGGCCGTGAAGCTTTCTTT.

The rearrangement uses TRBV5-1 and TRBJ2-7; 8 positions match TRBD1. CDR3 size: 14 residues. CDR1 is SGHRS and CDR2 is YFSETQ in the germline V gene. J was trimmed by 3 bases and V by 0 bases; bases with no gene match: 2. The CDR3 DNA follows: TGCGCCAGCAGCTTGGAGGGACAGGACTACGAGCAGTACTTC. Its protein product is CASSLEGQDYEQYF.

A few counts support this clone. The gene calls are TRBV6-1 and TRBJ2-7; either TRBD1 or TRBD2 may fit D (5 bases each). The V and J ends lost 8 bases and 5 bases respectively, with 10 bases between them. The germline V gene has CDR1 MNHNS and CDR2 SASEGT. There are 11 residues in the CDR3. The CDR3 region is CASRDPHEQYF. CDR3 bases: TGTGCCAGCCGGGACCCGCACGAGCAGTACTTC.

The chain joins TRBV30 to TRBJ1-3, with D uncertain. CDR3 size: 15 residues. The germline V gene has CDR1 GTSNPN and CDR2 SVGIG (reference sequence). Trimming took off 3 bases at V and 2 bases at J, with 14 bases between the two ends. The CDR3 loop is CAWRKSRLTGNTIYF. CDR3 bases: TGTGCCTGGAGGAAATCCAGGCTTACTGGAAACACCATATATTTT. The full variable domain, rest sourced from reference TRBV30 and TRBJ1-3, is SQTIHQWPATLVQPVGSPLSLECTVEGTSNPNLYWYRQAAGRGLQLLFYSVGIGQISSEVPQNLSASRPQDRQFILSSKKLLLSDSGFYLCAWRKSRLTGNTIYFGEGSWLTVV.

The chain combines TRBV28 with TRBJ2-1; unclear D gene. Germline-derived CDR1 and CDR2 are MDHEN and SYDVKM. The CDR3 is 16 amino acids. The V end lost 2 bases, the J end lost 6 bases, and 17 bases lay between the germline ends. CDR3 sequence (DNA): TGTGCCAGCAGTTTACGACCCCCAGCACTTCCCAATGAGCAGTTCTTC. This encodes CASSLRPPALPNEQFF.

This clone has more than one count but fewer than ten. This sequence joins TRBV6-6 and TRBJ2-1; 8 nucleotides line up with TRBD2. The V gene's germline CDR1 is MNHNY and CDR2 SVGAGI (reference sequence). Trimming at V came to 2 bases and at J to 3 bases, leaving 6 bases not matched to a gene. The CDR3 has 16 amino acids. The CDR3 region is CASSYRGSGGYNEQFF. CDR3 nucleotide sequence: TGTGCCAGCAGTTACCGCGGGAGCGGGGGCTACAATGAGCAGTTCTTC.

The chain combines TRBV6-1 with TRBJ2-7, with D hard to call. The CDR3 extends over 11 amino acids. Germline lookup yields CDR1 MNHNS and CDR2 SASEGT. Between the trimmed V and J ends, which lost 4 bases and 5 bases, there was a span of 6 bases. The chain's CDR3 is CASSVFHEQYF. The CDR3 DNA is TGTGCCAGCAGTGTATTCCACGAGCAGTACTTC.

This clone came up a few times. This rearrangement joins TRBV29-1 to TRBJ2-7, with D tentatively TRBD1 (7 bases). Germline V gene data show CDR1 as SQVTM and CDR2 as ANQGSEA. The CDR3 totals 15 residues. The ends were cut back, 6 bases at V and 5 bases at J, with 23 bases in the middle. DNA for the CDR3: TGCAGCGTCCGGGGGTCCGCAGGGGGTATGGACGAGCAGTACTTC. Amino acids: CSVRGSAGGMDEQYF.

This clone was counted between two and nine times. CDR3 in amino acids: CAVSTQGGEQYF. CDR3 in DNA: TGTGCCGTCTCAACCCAAGGGGGCGAGCAGTACTTC. The V call is TRBV7-9, the J call TRBJ2-7; tentative D call: TRBD1 (6 bases). Germline V lookup: CDR1 SEHNR, CDR2 FQNEAQ (reference sequence). V lost 11 bases, J lost 6 bases, and 17 bases lay in between. CDR3 length: 12 amino acids. Using reference TRBV7-9 and TRBJ2-7 for the parts outside the CDR3, the full variable domain is DTGVSQNPRHKITKRGQNVTFRCDPISEHNRLYWYRQTLGQGPEFLTYFQNEAQLEKSRLLSDRFSAERPKGSFSTLEIQRTEQGDSAMYLCAVSTQGGEQYFGPGTRLTVT.

This clone was seen more than once but under ten times. The gene calls are TRBV11-2 and TRBJ2-5; no clear D gene. The CDR3 sequence is 13 residues long. Trimming took 0 bases from V and 5 from J, leaving 7 bases between them. Germline values: CDR1 SGHAT, CDR2 FQNNGV. The CDR3 loop is CASSLEPMETQYF. Here the CDR3 DNA reads TGTGCCAGCAGCTTAGAGCCGATGGAGACCCAGTACTTC.

About this clone: One end of the junction fails to match germline, which may point to a read error. This chain joins TRBV28 and TRBJ1-2, with a weak D call TRBD1 (5 bases). CDR3 length equals 13 residues. CDR1 MDHEN and CDR2 SYDVKM come from the germline V gene. The CDR3 region is CATSDSGPRGYTF. The CDR3 DNA sequence: TGTGCCACCAGTGACAGCGGTCCTCGTGGCTACACCTTC.

This clone was counted a few times. This chain links TRBV2 with TRBJ2-1; D is perhaps TRBD2 (6 bases). CDR3 length: 18 residues. V was clipped by 2 bases and J by 0 bases, with 17 bases between them. The germline V gene encodes CDR1 SNHLY and CDR2 FYNNEI. The CDR3 DNA follows: TGTGCCAGCAGTGAAAGAGGACTACGACTAAGCTCCTACAATGAGCAGTTCTTC. It yields the protein CASSERGLRLSSYNEQFF.

This clone has just a few counts. The chain joins TRBV7-2 to TRBJ2-7; tentative D call: TRBD1 (5 bases). Germline V lookup: CDR1 SGHTA, CDR2 FQGNSA. Trimming pared 5 bases from V and 6 bases from J, leaving 17 bases between. The CDR3 is 14 amino acids. CDR3 DNA sequence: TGTGCCAGCAGCGCCCGACAGTCCCCCCGCGAGCAGTACTTC. Its protein is CASSARQSPREQYF. The whole variable domain, filled in from reference TRBV7-2 and TRBJ2-7, reads GAGVSQSPSNKVTEKGKDVELRCDPISGHTALYWYRQSLGQGLEFLIYFQGNSAPDKSGLPSDRFSAERTGGSVSTLTIQRTQQEDSAVYLCASSARQSPREQYFGPGTRLTVT.

This clone was counted only a few times. This rearrangement joins TRBV7-9 to TRBJ2-3; possible D gene TRBD1, 5 bases. There are 15 residues in the CDR3. Trimming left V 1 base short and J 4 bases short, with 12 bases between. Looked up from germline, CDR1 is SEHNR and CDR2 is FQNEAQ (reference sequence). CDR3 in DNA: TGTGCCAGCAGCTTAGTTTTCCAGGGTGCAGATACGCAGTATTTT. Protein product: CASSLVFQGADTQYF. Based on the CDR3 plus reference TRBV7-9 and TRBJ2-3, the full variable domain is DTGVSQNPRHKITKRGQNVTFRCDPISEHNRLYWYRQTLGQGPEFLTYFQNEAQLEKSRLLSDRFSAERPKGSFSTLEIQRTEQGDSAMYLCASSLVFQGADTQYFGPGTRLTVL.